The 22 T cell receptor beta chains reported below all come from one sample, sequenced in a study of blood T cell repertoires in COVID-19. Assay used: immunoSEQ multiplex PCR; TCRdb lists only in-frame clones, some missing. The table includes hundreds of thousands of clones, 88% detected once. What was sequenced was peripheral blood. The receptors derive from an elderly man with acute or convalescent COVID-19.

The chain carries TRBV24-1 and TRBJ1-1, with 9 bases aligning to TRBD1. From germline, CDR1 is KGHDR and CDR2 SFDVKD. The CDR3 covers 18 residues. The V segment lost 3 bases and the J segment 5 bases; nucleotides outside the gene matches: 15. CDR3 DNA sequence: TGTGCCACCAGTGATGGTACCGGGACAGGGATTCTAGGGACTGAAGCTTTCTTT. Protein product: CATSDGTGTGILGTEAFF.

CDR3 loop: CASSFLTGGHSYNEQFF. The CDR3 nucleotides read TGTGCCAGCAGCTTCTTGACAGGGGGCCATTCCTACAATGAGCAGTTCTTC. This sequence joins TRBV5-6 and TRBJ2-1, with 10 positions matching TRBD1. In germline, CDR1 is SGHDT, CDR2 YYEEEE. CDR3 size: 17 residues. The V and J ends lost 2 bases and 1 base, in that order; junction bases with no gene match: 6.

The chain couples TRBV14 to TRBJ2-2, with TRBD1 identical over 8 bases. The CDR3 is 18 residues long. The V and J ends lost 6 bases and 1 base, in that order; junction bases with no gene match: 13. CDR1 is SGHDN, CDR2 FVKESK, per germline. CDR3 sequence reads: CASSYEQGVYLNTGELFF. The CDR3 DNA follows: TGTGCCAGCAGTTATGAACAGGGGGTGTATTTGAACACCGGGGAGCTGTTTTTT.

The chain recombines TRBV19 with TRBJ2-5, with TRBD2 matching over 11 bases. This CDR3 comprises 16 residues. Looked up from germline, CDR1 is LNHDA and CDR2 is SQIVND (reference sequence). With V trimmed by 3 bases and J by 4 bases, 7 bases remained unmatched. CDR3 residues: CASSIYLAGGRETQYF. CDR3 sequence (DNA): TGTGCCAGTAGTATTTATCTAGCGGGGGGAAGAGAGACCCAGTACTTC.

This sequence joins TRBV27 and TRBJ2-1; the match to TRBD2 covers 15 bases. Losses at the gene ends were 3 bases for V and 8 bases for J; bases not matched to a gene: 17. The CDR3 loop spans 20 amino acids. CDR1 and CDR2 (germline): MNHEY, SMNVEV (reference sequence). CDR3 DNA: TGTGCCAGCAGTTTGTTTGGGATCAGGTGGACTAGCGGGGGGGCCGATGAGCAGTTCTTC. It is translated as CASSLFGIRWTSGGADEQFF.

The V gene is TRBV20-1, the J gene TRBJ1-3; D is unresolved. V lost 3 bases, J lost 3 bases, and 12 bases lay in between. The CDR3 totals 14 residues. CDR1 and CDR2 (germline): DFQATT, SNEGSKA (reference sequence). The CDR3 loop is CSASAQSLGNTIYF. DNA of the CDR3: TGCAGTGCTAGTGCACAATCGCTTGGAAACACCATATATTTT.

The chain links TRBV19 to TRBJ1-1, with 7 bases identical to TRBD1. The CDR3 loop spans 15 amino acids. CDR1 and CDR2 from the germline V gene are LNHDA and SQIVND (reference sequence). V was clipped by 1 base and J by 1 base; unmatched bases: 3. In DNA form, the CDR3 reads TGTGCCAGTAGTATAGTTGGGACAGCGAACACTGAAGCTTTCTTT. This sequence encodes CASSIVGTANTEAFF.

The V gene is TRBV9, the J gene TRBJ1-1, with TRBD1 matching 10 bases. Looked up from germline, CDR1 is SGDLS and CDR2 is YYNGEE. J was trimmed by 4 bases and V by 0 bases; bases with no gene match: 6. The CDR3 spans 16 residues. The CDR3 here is CASSVGDRGPSTEAFF. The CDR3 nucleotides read TGTGCCAGCAGCGTAGGCGACAGGGGGCCGAGCACTGAAGCTTTCTTT.

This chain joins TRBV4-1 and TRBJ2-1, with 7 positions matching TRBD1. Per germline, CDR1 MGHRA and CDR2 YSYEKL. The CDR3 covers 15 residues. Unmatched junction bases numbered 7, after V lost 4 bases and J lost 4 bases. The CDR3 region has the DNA TGCGCCAGCAGCCCCGGCCGACAGGGTTACAATGAGCAGTTCTTC. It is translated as CASSPGRQGYNEQFF.

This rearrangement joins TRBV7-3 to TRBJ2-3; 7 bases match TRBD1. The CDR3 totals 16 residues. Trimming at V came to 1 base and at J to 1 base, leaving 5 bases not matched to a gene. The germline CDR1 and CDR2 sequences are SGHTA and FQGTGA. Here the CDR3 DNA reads TGTGCCAGCAGCTTAATAGGGGGCCCACGCACAGATACGCAGTATTTT. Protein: CASSLIGGPRTDTQYF.

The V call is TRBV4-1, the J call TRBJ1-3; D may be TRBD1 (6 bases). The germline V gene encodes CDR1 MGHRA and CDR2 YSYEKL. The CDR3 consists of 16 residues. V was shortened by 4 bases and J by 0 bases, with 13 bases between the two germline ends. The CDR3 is CASSLGQFYSGNTIYF. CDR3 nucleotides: TGCGCCAGCAGCCTTGGACAGTTTTACTCTGGAAACACCATATATTTT.

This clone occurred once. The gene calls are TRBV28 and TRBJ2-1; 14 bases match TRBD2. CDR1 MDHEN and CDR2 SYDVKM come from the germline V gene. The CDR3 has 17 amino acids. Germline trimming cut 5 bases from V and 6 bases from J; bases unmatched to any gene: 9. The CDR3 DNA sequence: TGTGCCAGCAGTATCCAGGGACTAGCGGGAGCGCTCAATGAGCAGTTCTTC. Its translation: CASSIQGLAGALNEQFF.

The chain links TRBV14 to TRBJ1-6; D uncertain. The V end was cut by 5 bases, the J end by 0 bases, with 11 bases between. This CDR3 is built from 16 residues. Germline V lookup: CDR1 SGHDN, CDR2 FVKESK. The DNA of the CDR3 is TGTGCCAGCAGCGGCCCGGGGAGCTCCTATAATTCACCCCTCCACTTT. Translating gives CASSGPGSSYNSPLHF.

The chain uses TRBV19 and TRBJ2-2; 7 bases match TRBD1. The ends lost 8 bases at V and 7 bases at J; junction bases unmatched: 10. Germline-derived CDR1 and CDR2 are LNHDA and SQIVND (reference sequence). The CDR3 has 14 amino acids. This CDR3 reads CASSEQGKVGELFF. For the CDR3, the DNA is TGTGCCAGTTCAGAACAGGGGAAGGTCGGGGAGCTGTTTTTT.

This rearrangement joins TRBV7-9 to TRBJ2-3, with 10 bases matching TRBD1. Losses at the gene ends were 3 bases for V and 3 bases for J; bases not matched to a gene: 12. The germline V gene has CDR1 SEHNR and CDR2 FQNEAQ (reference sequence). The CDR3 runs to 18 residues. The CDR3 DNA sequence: TGTGCCAGCAGCTTCACGGGACAGGGGAGTGATTGGACAGATACGCAGTATTTT. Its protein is CASSFTGQGSDWTDTQYF.

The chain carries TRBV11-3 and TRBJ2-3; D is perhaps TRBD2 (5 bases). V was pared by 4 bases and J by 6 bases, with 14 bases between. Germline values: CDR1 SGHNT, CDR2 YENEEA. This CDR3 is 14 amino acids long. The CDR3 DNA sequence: TGTGCCAGCAGCTCGGACTGGCTCAAGGATACGCAGTATTTT. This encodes CASSSDWLKDTQYF.

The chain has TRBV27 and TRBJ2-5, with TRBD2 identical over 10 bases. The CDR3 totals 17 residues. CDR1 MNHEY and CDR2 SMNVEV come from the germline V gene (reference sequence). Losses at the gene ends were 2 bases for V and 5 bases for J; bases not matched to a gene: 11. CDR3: CASSLLSSGRIRETQYF. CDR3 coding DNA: TGTGCCAGCAGTTTACTTTCTAGCGGGAGAATTCGGGAGACCCAGTACTTC.

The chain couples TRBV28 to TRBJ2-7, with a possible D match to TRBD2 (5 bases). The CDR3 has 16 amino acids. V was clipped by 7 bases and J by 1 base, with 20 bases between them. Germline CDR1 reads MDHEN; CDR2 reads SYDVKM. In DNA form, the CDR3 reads TGTGCCAGCACCCCCGGGTCGGGAACGGGGTCCTACGAGCAGTACTTC. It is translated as CASTPGSGTGSYEQYF.

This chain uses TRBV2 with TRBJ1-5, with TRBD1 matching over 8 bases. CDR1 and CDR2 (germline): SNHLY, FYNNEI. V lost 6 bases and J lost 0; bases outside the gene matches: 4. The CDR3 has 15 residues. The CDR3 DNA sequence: TGTGCCAGCAGACGACAGGGGTCTAGCAATCAGCCCCAGCATTTT. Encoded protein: CASRRQGSSNQPQHF.

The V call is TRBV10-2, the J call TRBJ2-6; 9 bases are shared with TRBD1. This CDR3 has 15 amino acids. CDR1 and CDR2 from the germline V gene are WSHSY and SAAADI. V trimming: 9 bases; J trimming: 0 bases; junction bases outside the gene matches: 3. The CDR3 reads CASLTGGSGANVLTF. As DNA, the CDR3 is TGCGCCAGTCTGACAGGGGGCTCTGGGGCCAACGTCCTGACTTTC.

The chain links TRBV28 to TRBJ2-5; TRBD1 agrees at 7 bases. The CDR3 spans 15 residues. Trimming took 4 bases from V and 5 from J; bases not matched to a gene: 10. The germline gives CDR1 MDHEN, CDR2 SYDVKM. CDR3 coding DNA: TGTGCCAGCAGTTCCAGACAGGGAGAATCGGAGACCCAGTACTTC. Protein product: CASSSRQGESETQYF.

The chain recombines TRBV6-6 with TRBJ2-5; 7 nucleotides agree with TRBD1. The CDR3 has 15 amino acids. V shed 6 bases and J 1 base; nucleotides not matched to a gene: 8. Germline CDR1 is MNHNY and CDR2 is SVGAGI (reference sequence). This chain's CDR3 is CASSYGTAAQETQYF. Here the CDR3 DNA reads TGTGCCAGCAGCTATGGGACAGCGGCCCAAGAGACCCAGTACTTC.